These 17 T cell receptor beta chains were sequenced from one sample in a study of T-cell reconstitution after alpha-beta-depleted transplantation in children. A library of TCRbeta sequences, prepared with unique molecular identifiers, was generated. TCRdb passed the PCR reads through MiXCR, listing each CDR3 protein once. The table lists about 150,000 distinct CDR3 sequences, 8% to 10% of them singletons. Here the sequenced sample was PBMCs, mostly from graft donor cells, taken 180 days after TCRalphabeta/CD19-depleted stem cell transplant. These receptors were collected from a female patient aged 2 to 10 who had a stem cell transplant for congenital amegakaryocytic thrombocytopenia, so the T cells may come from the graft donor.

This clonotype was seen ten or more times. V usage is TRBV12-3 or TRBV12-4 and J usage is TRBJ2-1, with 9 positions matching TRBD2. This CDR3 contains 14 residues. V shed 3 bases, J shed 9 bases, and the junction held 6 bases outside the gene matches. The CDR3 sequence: CASSFRLAGSEQFF. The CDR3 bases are TGTGCCAGCAGTTTTCGCCTAGCGGGGAGTGAGCAGTTCTTC.

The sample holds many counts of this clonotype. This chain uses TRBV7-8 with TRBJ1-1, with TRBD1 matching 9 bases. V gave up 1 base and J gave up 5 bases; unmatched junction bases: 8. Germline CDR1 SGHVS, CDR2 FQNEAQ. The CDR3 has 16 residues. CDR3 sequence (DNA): TGTGCCAGCAGCTTAGTGGGGGGACAGGGATGGACTGAAGCTTTCTTT. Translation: CASSLVGGQGWTEAFF.

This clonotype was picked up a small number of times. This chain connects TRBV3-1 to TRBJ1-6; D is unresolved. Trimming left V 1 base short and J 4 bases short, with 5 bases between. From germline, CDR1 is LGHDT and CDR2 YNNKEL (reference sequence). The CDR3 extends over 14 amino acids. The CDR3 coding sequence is TGTGCCAGCAGCCAAGGGCAATATAATTCACCCCTCCACTTT. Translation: CASSQGQYNSPLHF.

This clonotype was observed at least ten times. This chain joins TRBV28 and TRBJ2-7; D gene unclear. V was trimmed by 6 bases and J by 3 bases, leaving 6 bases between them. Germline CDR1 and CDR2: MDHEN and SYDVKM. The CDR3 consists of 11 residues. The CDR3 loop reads CASRSGYEQYF. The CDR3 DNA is TGTGCCAGCAGATCGGGCTACGAGCAGTACTTC.

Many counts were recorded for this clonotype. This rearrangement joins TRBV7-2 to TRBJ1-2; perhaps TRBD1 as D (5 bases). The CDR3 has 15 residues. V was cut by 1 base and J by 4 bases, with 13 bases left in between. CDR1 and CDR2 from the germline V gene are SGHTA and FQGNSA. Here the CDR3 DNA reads TGTGCCAGCAGCTTAGAACTCCCAGGGTTCTATGGCTACACCTTC. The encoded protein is CASSLELPGFYGYTF.

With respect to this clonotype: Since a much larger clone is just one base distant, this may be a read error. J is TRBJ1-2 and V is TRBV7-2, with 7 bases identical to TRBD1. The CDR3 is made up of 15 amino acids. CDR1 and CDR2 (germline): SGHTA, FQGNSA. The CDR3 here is CSSSIRQGGDYGYTF. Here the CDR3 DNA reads TGTTCCAGCAGCATCCGACAGGGTGGCGACTATGGCTACACCTTC.

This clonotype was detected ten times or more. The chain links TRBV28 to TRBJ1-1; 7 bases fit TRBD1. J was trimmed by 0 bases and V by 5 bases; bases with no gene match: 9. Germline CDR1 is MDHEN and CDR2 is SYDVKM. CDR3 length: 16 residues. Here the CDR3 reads CASSGTVPFMNTEAFF. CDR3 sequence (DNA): TGTGCCAGCAGTGGGACAGTCCCCTTTATGAACACTGAAGCTTTCTTT.

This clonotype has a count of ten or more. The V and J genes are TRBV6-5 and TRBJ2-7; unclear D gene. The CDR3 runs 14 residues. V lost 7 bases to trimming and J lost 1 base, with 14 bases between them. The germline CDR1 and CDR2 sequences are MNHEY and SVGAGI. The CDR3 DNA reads TGTGCCAGCAAACTCACGATTCCGTCCTACGAGCAGTACTTC. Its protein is CASKLTIPSYEQYF.

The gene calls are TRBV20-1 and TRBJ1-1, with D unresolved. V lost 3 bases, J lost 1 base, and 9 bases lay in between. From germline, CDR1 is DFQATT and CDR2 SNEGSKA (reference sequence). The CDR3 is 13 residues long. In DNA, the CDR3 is TGCAGTGCTAGGGTCAGCCCGAACACTGAAGCTTTCTTT. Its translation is CSARVSPNTEAFF.

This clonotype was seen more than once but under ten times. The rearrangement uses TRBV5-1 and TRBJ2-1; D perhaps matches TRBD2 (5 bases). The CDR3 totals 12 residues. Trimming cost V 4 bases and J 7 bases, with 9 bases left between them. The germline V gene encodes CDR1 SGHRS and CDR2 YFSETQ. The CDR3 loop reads CASSRGENEQFF. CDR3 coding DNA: TGCGCCAGCAGCCGGGGTGAAAATGAGCAGTTCTTC.

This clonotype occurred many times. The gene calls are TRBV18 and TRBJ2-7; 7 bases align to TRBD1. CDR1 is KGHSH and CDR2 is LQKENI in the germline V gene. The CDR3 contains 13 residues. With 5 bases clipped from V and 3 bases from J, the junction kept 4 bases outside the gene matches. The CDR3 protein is CASSVAGGYEQYF. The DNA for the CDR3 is TGTGCCAGCTCAGTGGCAGGGGGCTACGAGCAGTACTTC.

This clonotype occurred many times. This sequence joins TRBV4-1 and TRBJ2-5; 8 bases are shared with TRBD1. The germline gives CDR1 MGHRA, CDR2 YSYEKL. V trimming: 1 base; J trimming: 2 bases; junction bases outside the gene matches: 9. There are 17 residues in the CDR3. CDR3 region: CASSQGRQGIVQETQYF. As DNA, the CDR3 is TGCGCCAGCAGCCAAGGTCGACAGGGGATAGTGCAAGAGACCCAGTACTTC.

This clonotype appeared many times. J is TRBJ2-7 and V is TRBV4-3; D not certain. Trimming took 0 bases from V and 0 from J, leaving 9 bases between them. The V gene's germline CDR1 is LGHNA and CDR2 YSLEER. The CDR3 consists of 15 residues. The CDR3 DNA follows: TGCGCCAGCAGCCAAGATTGGCCTAGCTCCTACGAGCAGTACTTC. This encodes CASSQDWPSSYEQYF.

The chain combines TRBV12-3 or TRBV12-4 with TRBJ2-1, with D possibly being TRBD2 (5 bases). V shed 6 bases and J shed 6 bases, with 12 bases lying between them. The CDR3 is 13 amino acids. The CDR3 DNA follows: TGTGCCAGCAGCAATGGACTGTTCAATGAGCAGTTCTTC. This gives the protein CASSNGLFNEQFF.

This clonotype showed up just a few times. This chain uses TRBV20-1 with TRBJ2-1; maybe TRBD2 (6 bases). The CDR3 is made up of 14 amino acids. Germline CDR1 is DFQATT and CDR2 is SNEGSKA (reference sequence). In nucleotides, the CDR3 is TGCGGGTCTCTAGCGCTAAGCTCCTACAATGAGCAGTTCTTC. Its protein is CGSLALSSYNEQFF.

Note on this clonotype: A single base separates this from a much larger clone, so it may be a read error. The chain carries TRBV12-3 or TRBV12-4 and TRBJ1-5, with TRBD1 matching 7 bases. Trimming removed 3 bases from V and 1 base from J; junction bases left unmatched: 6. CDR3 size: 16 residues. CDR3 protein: CASSLLDRLSNQPQHF. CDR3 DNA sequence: TGTGCCAGCAGTTTGTTGGACAGGCTGAGCAATCAGCCCCAGCATTTT.

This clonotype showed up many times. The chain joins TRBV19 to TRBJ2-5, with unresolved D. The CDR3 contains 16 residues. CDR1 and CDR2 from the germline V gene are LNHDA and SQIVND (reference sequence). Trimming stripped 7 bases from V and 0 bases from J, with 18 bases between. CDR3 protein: CASTRHASWNQETQYF. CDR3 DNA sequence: TGTGCCAGTACCCGACACGCGTCGTGGAACCAAGAGACCCAGTACTTC.